The rows below give T cell receptor beta chains drawn from one sample of a study of PD-L1 blockade in urothelial cancer. Method: immunoSEQ multiplex PCR; TCRdb's copy keeps in-frame clones and lacks some. The sample has around 63,000 clones, approximately 80% seen once. The input for sequencing was PBMCs, taken around atezolizumab (anti-PD-L1) treatment. These receptors were collected from a man in his 70s with urothelial cancer. The CDR3 runs from the conserved cysteine through the conserved F or W. The D gene is left open where the match is weak. Some rows mark clone size as missing; the rest say once, few, many or name a class of expanded clone.

d_call cdr3_length j_call clone_size v_call cdr3_nt cdr3_aa
TRBD2 15 TRBJ2-3 NA TRBV28 TGTGCCAGCAGTAACCGGGCGGGGGGCACAGATACGCAGTATTTT CASSNRAGGTDTQYF
NA 15 TRBJ1-1 NA TRBV29-1 TGCAGCGTTGAAGATCGGGGAGATATGAACACTGAAGCTTTCTTT CSVEDRGDMNTEAFF
NA 16 TRBJ1-1 NA TRBV4-1 TGCGCCAGCAGCCAGGCCACCGACGAGGCTGGCGCCGAAGCTTTCTTT CASSQATDEAGAEAFF
TRBD2 16 TRBJ2-5 NA TRBV5-1 TGCGCCAGCAGCTCCGGTCCCCGGGGGGGAGGGGAGACCCAGTACTTC CASSSGPRGGGETQYF
TRBD1 16 TRBJ2-7 NA TRBV11-3 TGTGCCAGCAGCTTACACCCGGGACAGTCCCCCTACGAGCAGTACTTC CASSLHPGQSPYEQYF
TRBD2 15 TRBJ2-1 NA TRBV5-1 TGCGCCAGCAGCTTGATACTAGCGGGATACAATGAGCAGTTCTTC CASSLILAGYNEQFF
NA 17 TRBJ2-7 NA TRBV15 TGTGCCACCAGCAGAGATTATTTAGGATCGGGGTTCCACGAGCAGTACTTC CATSRDYLGSGFHEQYF
NA 16 TRBJ1-6 few TRBV21-1 TGTGCCAGCAGCAAAGGGACTCCGATACCCGATTCACCCCTCCACTTT CASSKGTPIPDSPLHF
NA 13 TRBJ1-1 few TRBV30 TGTGCCTGGACAGGGGACGGGGATACTGAAGCTTTCTTT CAWTGDGDTEAFF
TRBD1 12 TRBJ1-2 many TRBV6-5 TGTGCCAGCACCACAGGGGGAAATGGCTACACCTTC CASTTGGNGYTF
NA 15 TRBJ1-6 NA TRBV27 TGTGCCAGCAGTTCCCTCCCAGTCTTGTATTCACCCCTCCACTTT CASSSLPVLYSPLHF
NA 17 TRBJ2-2 NA TRBV9 TGTGCCAGCAGCGTAGCGTCAGAAACCTTAAACACCGGGGAGCTGTTTTTT CASSVASETLNTGELFF
NA 13 TRBJ1-1 NA TRBV6-4 TGTGCCAGCAGTCGAGTAGGCGGCACTGAAGCTTTCTTT CASSRVGGTEAFF
TRBD1 18 TRBJ2-3 NA TRBV4-1 TGCGCCAGCAGCCGCCGAGTTTCCGGGACAGACAGCACAGATACGCAGTATTTT CASSRRVSGTDSTDTQYF
TRBD1 16 TRBJ2-1 NA TRBV2 TGTGCCAGCAGCGACAGGACAGGGAGGTCCTACAATGAGCAGTTCTTC CASSDRTGRSYNEQFF
NA 15 TRBJ1-6 NA TRBV6-5 TGTGCCAGCAGTTACTCGAACAGTTTTAATTCACCCCTCCACTTT CASSYSNSFNSPLHF
TRBD2 15 TRBJ2-3 NA TRBV4-2 TGTGCCAGCAGCCAAGATCTTAATAGCGGGGATACGCAGTATTTT CASSQDLNSGDTQYF
NA 16 TRBJ2-3 NA TRBV18 TGTGCCAGCTCACCCCGCCGGGGATCGTCCACAGATACGCAGTATTTT CASSPRRGSSTDTQYF
TRBD2 16 TRBJ2-3 NA TRBV11-1 TGTGCCAGCAGCTTAGGGTCTAGCGGGACCTCGGATACGCAGTATTTT CASSLGSSGTSDTQYF
TRBD2 14 TRBJ2-1 NA TRBV27 TGTGCCACTAGACTAGCGGGGGGTAACAATGAGCAGTTCTTC CATRLAGGNNEQFF
TRBD1 16 TRBJ2-5 NA TRBV7-6 TGTGCCAGCAGCCCCCAGGGGACAGGAGAGGGGGAGACCCAGTACTTC CASSPQGTGEGETQYF
TRBD1 15 TRBJ2-5 NA TRBV5-1 TGCGCCAGCAGCTTGGTCACAGGGGGCGATGAGACCCAGTACTTC CASSLVTGGDETQYF
NA 16 TRBJ1-5 once TRBV7-2 TGTGCCAGCAGCTTAGTGGGAGGGGCCGGCAATCAGCCCCAGCATTTT CASSLVGGAGNQPQHF
NA 12 TRBJ2-7 NA TRBV5-4 TGTGCCAGCAGCTTGGCAGGGATCGAGCAGTACTTC CASSLAGIEQYF
NA 13 TRBJ1-1 NA TRBV9 TGTGCCAGCAGTAAGACACCGAACACTGAAGCTTTCTTT CASSKTPNTEAFF
NA 15 TRBJ1-1 NA TRBV10-1 TGCGCCAGCGGGGGGGGCCGGGGCCAAAGGGCTGAAGCTTTCTTT CASGGGRGQRAEAFF
NA 17 TRBJ2-3 NA TRBV11-2 TGTGCCAGCGGCCCCCTCATACACAGGGCTGGCACAGATACGCAGTATTTT CASGPLIHRAGTDTQYF
TRBD1 18 TRBJ1-1 NA TRBV5-1 TGCGCCAGCAGCATACTAACAGGGGCCGAAAGCCAGAACACTGAAGCTTTCTTT CASSILTGAESQNTEAFF
NA 13 TRBJ1-2 NA TRBV19 TGTGCCAGTAGTATGAGCGTGGTTGGTGGCTACACCTTC CASSMSVVGGYTF
NA 15 TRBJ1-3 NA TRBV19 TGTGCCAGTAGTATAGTACAGAGCTCTGGAAACACCATATATTTT CASSIVQSSGNTIYF
NA 14 TRBJ2-3 few TRBV10-1 TGCGCCAGCAGTAGGTCAGGGGACCAAGATACGCAGTATTTT CASSRSGDQDTQYF
NA 13 TRBJ2-2 NA TRBV6-5 TGTGCCAGCAGTTCCGGGGGAACCGGGGAGCTGTTTTTT CASSSGGTGELFF
TRBD1 12 TRBJ2-7 NA TRBV9 TGTGCCAGCAGCTCAAGACAGGGCGAGCAGTACTTC CASSSRQGEQYF
TRBD2 18 TRBJ2-3 medium-sized TRBV10-3 TGTGCCATCAGACCCGATACCCTTAGCGGGGGGGCCCCAGATACGCAGTATTTT CAIRPDTLSGGAPDTQYF
TRBD1 14 TRBJ1-3 NA TRBV6-5 TGTGCCAGCAGTTACAGGGGACAGGGAAACACCATATATTTT CASSYRGQGNTIYF
NA 12 TRBJ2-3 NA TRBV25-1 TGTGCCAGCAGGGGCAGCACAGATACGCAGTATTTT CASRGSTDTQYF
TRBD2 17 TRBJ2-5 NA TRBV4-1 TGCGCCAGCAGCCAAGAGCGAGGGAGGGCGATAAGAGAGACCCAGTACTTC CASSQERGRAIRETQYF
NA 14 TRBJ1-1 NA TRBV6-1 TGTGCCAGCAGTGAACAGGGCGGGAACACTGAAGCTTTCTTT CASSEQGGNTEAFF
TRBD1 15 TRBJ2-1 once TRBV7-3 TGTGCCAGCAGCTCGACAGGGGGAGAGTACAATGAGCAGTTCTTC CASSSTGGEYNEQFF
TRBD2 18 TRBJ2-3 NA TRBV7-9 TGTGCCAGCAGCTCCCGAATCGGACTAGCGGTGAGCACAGATACGCAGTATTTT CASSSRIGLAVSTDTQYF
NA 13 TRBJ1-2 NA TRBV7-9 TGTGCCAGCAGCTTAGGCCGGAACTATGGCTACACCTTC CASSLGRNYGYTF
NA 14 TRBJ2-2 NA TRBV29-1 TGCAGCACCGCGGAGGCAGGACGCACCGGGGAGCTGTTTTTT CSTAEAGRTGELFF